Detailed here is one TCR beta chain. This specimen belongs to a study of blood T cell repertoires in COVID-19. Cohort allocation depended upon clinical history that participants reported. Germline loops: CDR1 SGHAT, CDR2 FQNNGV. The CDR3 totals 14 residues. V was clipped by 5 bases and J by 2 bases, with 12 bases between them. The table came from immunoSEQ multiplex PCR; TCRdb's copy has only in-frame clones and leaves some out. This sample has some 180,000 clones, with more than 80% found just once. The chain carries TRBV11-2 and TRBJ1-2, with a weak D call TRBD1 (6 bases). Material: PBMCs or T cells enriched from blood (not recorded which). This clonotype originated in a man in his forties who had recovered from COVID-19. CDR3 bases: TGTGCCAGCAGCCGGGACACTAAGAACTATGGCTACACCTTC. It translates to CASSRDTKNYGYTF.